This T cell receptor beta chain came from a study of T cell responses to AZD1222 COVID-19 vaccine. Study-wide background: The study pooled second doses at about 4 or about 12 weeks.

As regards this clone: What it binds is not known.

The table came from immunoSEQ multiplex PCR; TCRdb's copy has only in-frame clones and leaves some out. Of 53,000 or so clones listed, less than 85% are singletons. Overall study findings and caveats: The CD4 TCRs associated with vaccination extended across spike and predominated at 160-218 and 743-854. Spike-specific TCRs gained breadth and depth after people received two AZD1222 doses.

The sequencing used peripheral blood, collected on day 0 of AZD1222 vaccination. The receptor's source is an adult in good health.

The CDR3 nucleotides read TGTGCCAGTAGTACCCAACGACTAGCGGGTGCCTACAATGAGCAGTTCTTC. Its translation is CASSTQRLAGAYNEQFF. This chain links TRBV19 with TRBJ2-1; 10 nucleotides line up with TRBD2. Germline V lookup: CDR1 LNHDA, CDR2 SQIVND (reference sequence). Trimming took 4 bases from V and 2 from J; bases not matched to a gene: 8. The CDR3 runs 17 residues.